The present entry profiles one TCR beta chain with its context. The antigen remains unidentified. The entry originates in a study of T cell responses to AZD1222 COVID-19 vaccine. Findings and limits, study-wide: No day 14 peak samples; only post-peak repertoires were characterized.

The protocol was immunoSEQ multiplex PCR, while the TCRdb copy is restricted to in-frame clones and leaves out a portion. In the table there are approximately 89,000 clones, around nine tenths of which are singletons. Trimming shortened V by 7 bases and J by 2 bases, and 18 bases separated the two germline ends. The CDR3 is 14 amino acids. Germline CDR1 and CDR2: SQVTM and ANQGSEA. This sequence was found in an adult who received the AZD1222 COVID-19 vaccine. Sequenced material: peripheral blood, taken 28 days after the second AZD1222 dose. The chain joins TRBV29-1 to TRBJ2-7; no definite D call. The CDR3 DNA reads TGCAGCGGGAGTCGATCGAGTCCTCCCTACGAGCAGTACTTC. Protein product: CSGSRSSPPYEQYF.